This note documents a single T cell receptor (beta chain) sequence. This clone is regarded as medium-sized (0.01 to 0.1%). There is no known antigen for this receptor. No base quality information exists; no much larger clone differs at one position. There are 12 amino acids in the CDR3, from cysteine to phenylalanine inclusive. Kept here is only the CDR3 DNA, which spans 36 bases and is read in frame from base 1. CDR1 and CDR2 (MNHEY, SVGEGT) derive from the germline V gene. V is shortened by 6 bases, J by 4 bases, and the region joining them spans 6 bases. This entry comes from a study of vaccination effects on CD4 cells after COVID-19 (dated by TCRdb to 2022 to 2024). Notes on the research overall: Post-vaccine samples across the study were collected a median of 72 days after the second dose, with a range of 14 to 241. SARS-CoV-2 spike-specific CD4+ TCR repertoires were compared before and after mRNA vaccination in COVID-19 convalescent patients and in infection-naive vaccine recipients. Altogether, around 9 COVID-19 convalescent patients and a few SARS-CoV-2-naive healthy vaccine recipients made up the full study. The Oncomine TCR Beta short-read assay on an Illumina iSeq 100 was used to sequence cultures from other donors in the study.

Findings and caveats that apply to the study as a whole: Only a small number of convalescent patients were included, and no early post-infection timepoints were available, which limited the study. Both infection-induced and vaccine-induced clones contracted markedly at late post-vaccination timepoints, which is consistent with waning T cell responses. Among healthy vaccine recipients, nearly all vaccine-induced clones were SARS-CoV-2 mono-reactive, and just 1 of 255 was cross-reactive with common cold coronaviruses.

The ViraFEST assay stimulated PBMC with viral peptide pools and then used TCR sequencing to identify antigen-specific CD4+ T cell clonotypes by expansion. After more than 9 days of culture, CD4+ T cells were isolated with the EasySep CD4+ T cell isolation kit. Each participant got two doses of an mRNA SARS-CoV-2 vaccine, either BNT162b2 or mRNA-1273. The absence of prior SARS-CoV-2 infection in healthy vaccine recipients was confirmed by negative nucleocapsid antibodies before and after vaccination. About 2.1 million PBMC per well were cultured in IMDM with about 5.4% human AB serum, 8.5 to 10 IU/ml IL-2 and gentamicin, plus 10 ug/ml peptides. On days 3 and 7, half of the culture medium was replaced with fresh IL-2-containing medium. Unless noted otherwise, every peptide stimulation condition was grown in triplicate wells. Using Ficoll-Paque Plus gradient centrifugation, PBMC were separated from whole blood and then either used fresh or cryopreserved at -140C. The overlapping peptide pools covered the spike proteins of SARS-CoV-2 as well as those of the common cold coronaviruses HCoV-NL63, HCoV-OC43 and HCoV-229E. The QIAamp micro DNA kit was used to extract genomic DNA from the cultured CD4+ T cells.

The library was generated by the immunoSEQ multiplex PCR assay. TCR beta CDR3 sequencing was performed on DNA from the cultured, isolated CD4+ T cells. In the original analysis: Non-productive TCR sequences were removed and reads were trimmed to the CDR3 region, keeping CDR3s of at least 7 amino acids. The MANAFEST web app was used to identify antigen-specific clonotypes by comparing expansion in peptide wells with expansion in reference cultures. To count as positive, a clone had to show expansion at FDR<0.05 compared with the reference and with all other wells, an odds ratio above 5, and a frequency above 0.1% in two replicate wells. Clonotypes significantly expanded in SARS-CoV-2 spike wells and in at least one common cold coronavirus spike condition were defined as cross-reactive. CDR3 similarity was assessed by Levenshtein distance with the stringdist R package, and unrooted trees were built with ape in R 3.6.1. Here the immuneACCESS table is served through TCRdb, limited to in-frame sequences with V and J called. Missing clones are a known gap in these copies; in checked studies unresolved V genes cover under half, and the rest lacks a known reason. That table gives V, J and clone size, and the DNA gave D and trimming. In this sample the table shows 10,000 to 15,000 clones, roughly 70% of which occur a single time. The ten largest clones capture under 10% of the sample.

This receptor chain uses TRBV6-2 or TRBV6-3 and TRBJ1-4; the D gene lacks a confident call. The sequence was collected from a human donor who received a COVID-19 vaccine. Sequences were derived from CD4+ T cells from PBMCs cultured with SARS-CoV-2 spike peptides, sampled after COVID-19 vaccination. Read against the paper, the sample's cell subset or site label means: SARS-CoV-2 spike overlapping peptide pool stimulation. The nucleotide sequence is given as TGTGCCAGCAGCCGAGTTAATGAAAAACTGTTTTTT. This translates into CASSRVNEKLFF.